This T cell receptor beta chain was profiled in a study of lymphopenia after photon versus proton radiotherapy. General observations from the study: Oligoclonal CD8+ Temra expansion after nadir drove photon patients' diversity drop.

A note on this clone: The antigen is unknown.

Assay used: immunoSEQ multiplex PCR; TCRdb lists only in-frame clones, some missing. The sample includes some 170,000 clones, less than 90% of them seen just once. The clonotype was recovered from a man over 45 with gastric cancer. The source was peripheral blood, collected from a patient treated with photon-based radiotherapy.

The CDR3 DNA follows: TGTGCCAGTAGTAGGCGGGAGGCCAACACCGGGGAGCTGTTTTTT. Encoded protein: CASSRREANTGELFF. The rearrangement links TRBV19 to TRBJ2-2; TRBD2 agrees at 8 bases. V gave up 4 bases and J gave up 2 bases; unmatched junction bases: 3. Germline CDR1 reads LNHDA; CDR2 reads SQIVND (reference sequence). CDR3 length: 15 amino acids.